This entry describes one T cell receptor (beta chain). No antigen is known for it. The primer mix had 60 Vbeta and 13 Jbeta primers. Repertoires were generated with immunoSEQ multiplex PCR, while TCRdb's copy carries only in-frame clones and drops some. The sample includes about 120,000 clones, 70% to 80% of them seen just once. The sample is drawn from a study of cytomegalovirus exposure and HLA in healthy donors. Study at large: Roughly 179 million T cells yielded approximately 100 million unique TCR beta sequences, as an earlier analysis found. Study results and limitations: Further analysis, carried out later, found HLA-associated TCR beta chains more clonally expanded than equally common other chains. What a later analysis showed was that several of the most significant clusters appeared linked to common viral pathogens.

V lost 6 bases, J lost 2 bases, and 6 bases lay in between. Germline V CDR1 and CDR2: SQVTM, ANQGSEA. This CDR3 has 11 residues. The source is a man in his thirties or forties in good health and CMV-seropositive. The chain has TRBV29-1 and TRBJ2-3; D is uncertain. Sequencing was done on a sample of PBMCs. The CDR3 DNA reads TGCAGCGTGTTCGTCACAGATACGCAGTATTTT. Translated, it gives CSVFVTDTQYF.